These T cell receptor beta chains were read from a single sample in a study of long-term antiretroviral therapy in people with HIV. TCRdb keeps only in-frame clones here, not all; method: immunoSEQ multiplex PCR. The table lists fewer than 20,000 clones, more than 75% of them singletons. This specimen was unsorted PBMCs, taken 6.9 years after starting antiretroviral therapy. The source of these receptors is a man between 50 and 59 years old with HIV. Each CDR3 is given with its conserved first and last residue. Fields, in order: J gene, CDR3 length, V gene, clone size, D gene, CDR3 protein, CDR3 DNA. D genes are given only for firm matches. Size is omitted from some rows. Given values are once, few, many or a class for expanded clones.

>TRBJ2-1|14|TRBV7-2|.|TRBD2
CASSFLGPSGEQFF
TGTGCCAGCAGCTTTCTGGGGCCTAGCGGCGAGCAGTTCTTC
>TRBJ2-7|15|TRBV4-1|.|TRBD2
CASSFLTSGAYEQYF
TGCGCCAGCAGCTTTCTTACTAGCGGGGCCTACGAGCAGTACTTC
>TRBJ2-2|17|TRBV28|.|TRBD1
CASSSPRGTGVTGELFF
TGTGCCAGCAGTTCCCCCCGGGGGACAGGGGTAACCGGGGAGCTGTTTTTT
>TRBJ1-2|15|TRBV6-5|.|TRBD1
CASSPTWTGGYGYTF
TGTGCCAGCAGCCCTACCTGGACAGGGGGCTATGGCTACACCTTC
>TRBJ2-7|15|TRBV5-1|.|.
CASSPSGSISYEQYF
TGCGCCAGCAGCCCAAGTGGGTCCATCTCCTACGAGCAGTACTTC
>TRBJ2-2|16|TRBV11-1|once|.
CASSLVAQGRIGELFF
TGTGCCAGCAGCTTAGTAGCCCAGGGGAGGATCGGGGAGCTGTTTTTT
>TRBJ2-4|16|TRBV19|.|TRBD2
CASSIWAGGVGDIQYF
TGTGCCAGTAGTATCTGGGCGGGAGGGGTTGGGGACATTCAGTACTTC
>TRBJ2-7|14|TRBV5-6|.|TRBD1
CASSSGTGLYEQYF
TGTGCCAGCAGTTCCGGGACAGGCCTCTACGAGCAGTACTTC
>TRBJ2-3|16|TRBV27|.|.
CASSFGTASSTDTQYF
TGTGCCAGCAGTTTCGGGACGGCTAGCAGCACAGATACGCAGTATTTT
>TRBJ2-7|15|TRBV7-2|.|.
CASSLTGQPPYEQYF
TGTGCCAGCAGCTTAACGGGACAACCTCCCTACGAGCAGTACTTC
>TRBJ1-4|15|TRBV15|.|.
CATSTLGGSNEKLFF
TGTGCCACCAGCACCTTGGGGGGATCCAATGAAAAACTGTTTTTT
>TRBJ2-7|14|TRBV28|.|.
CASSFYSETYEQYF
TGTGCCAGCAGTTTCTATTCGGAAACCTACGAGCAGTACTTC
>TRBJ1-1|16|TRBV7-9|once|TRBD1
CASSAGPGQGRTEAFF
TGTGCCAGCAGCGCCGGGCCGGGACAGGGACGCACTGAAGCTTTCTTT
>TRBJ2-3|15|TRBV6-1|.|.
CASSEETGKIGTQYF
TGTGCCAGCAGTGAAGAAACAGGGAAGATTGGTACGCAGTATTTT
>TRBJ2-3|17|TRBV4-3|.|.
CASSPKKGAETTDTQYF
TGCGCCAGCAGCCCAAAGAAGGGAGCGGAGACCACAGATACGCAGTATTTT
>TRBJ1-2|14|TRBV18|.|.
CASSPKGQNYGYTF
TGTGCCAGCTCACCCAAGGGGCAGAACTATGGCTACACCTTC
>TRBJ2-7|14|TRBV9|.|TRBD2
CASSPPGGRDEQYF
TGTGCCAGCAGCCCCCCGGGGGGACGGGACGAGCAGTACTTC
>TRBJ2-3|14|TRBV29-1|once|.
CSVEPGQGSDTQYF
TGCAGCGTTGAACCTGGCCAGGGTTCCGATACGCAGTATTTT
>TRBJ2-1|16|TRBV9|.|.
CASSVAGRVGTDEQFF
TGTGCCAGCAGCGTAGCCGGGAGAGTTGGTACAGATGAGCAGTTCTTC
>TRBJ1-1|12|TRBV27|.|.
CASKGGGSEAFF
TGTGCCAGCAAAGGAGGGGGGAGTGAAGCTTTCTTT
>TRBJ2-5|13|TRBV5-1|once|.
CASSYFLKETQYF
TGCGCCAGCAGTTATTTTTTGAAAGAGACCCAGTACTTC
>TRBJ1-5|15|TRBV4-1|.|TRBD1
CASSQVLYRDRPQHF
TGCGCCAGCAGCCAAGTCCTCTACAGGGACAGACCCCAGCATTTT
>TRBJ2-3|14|TRBV18|.|.
CASSPTRGTDTQYF
TGTGCCAGCTCACCTACCCGGGGGACAGATACGCAGTATTTT
>TRBJ1-1|15|TRBV14|.|TRBD1
CASSRRTGLNTEAFF
TGTGCCAGCAGCAGAAGGACAGGATTGAACACTGAAGCTTTCTTT
>TRBJ2-7|15|TRBV7-8|.|.
CASSLAPTDTDEQYF
TGTGCCAGCAGCTTAGCACCGACTGATACCGACGAGCAGTACTTC
>TRBJ2-7|15|TRBV4-3|.|TRBD1
CASSHSLGQGYEQYF
TGCGCCAGCAGCCACTCCTTGGGACAGGGGTACGAGCAGTACTTC
>TRBJ2-7|14|TRBV14|.|.
CASSPTGSGDEQYF
TGTGCCAGCAGCCCTACGGGTTCCGGGGACGAGCAGTACTTC
>TRBJ2-7|14|TRBV5-1|.|.
CASAAMTNFNEQYF
TGCGCCAGCGCAGCGATGACTAACTTTAACGAGCAGTACTTC
>TRBJ1-2|15|TRBV5-1|.|.
CASSLTPSGFYGYTF
TGCGCCAGCAGCTTAACTCCCTCGGGCTTCTATGGCTACACCTTC
>TRBJ2-3|15|TRBV19|.|.
CASSIWASSPDTQYF
TGTGCCAGTAGTATTTGGGCCTCGTCTCCAGATACGCAGTATTTT
>TRBJ2-3|12|TRBV29-1|.|.
CSVDMGIGTQYF
TGCAGCGTTGATATGGGGATCGGTACGCAGTATTTT
>TRBJ1-5|16|TRBV19|.|TRBD1
CASSIRTGKRGQPQHF
TGTGCCAGTAGTATTAGGACAGGGAAACGAGGGCAGCCCCAGCATTTT
>TRBJ1-1|16|TRBV5-1|.|.
CASSLAGEGMNTEAFF
TGCGCCAGCAGCTTGGCCGGGGAAGGGATGAACACTGAAGCTTTCTTT
>TRBJ2-1|14|TRBV27|few|.
CASSGGAGYNEQFF
TGTGCCAGCAGTGGGGGGGCGGGCTACAATGAGCAGTTCTTC
>TRBJ1-1|13|TRBV30|.|.
CAWSVRRGTEAFF
TGTGCCTGGAGTGTACGAAGGGGGACTGAAGCTTTCTTT
>TRBJ2-2|15|TRBV5-4|.|.
CASSLVTFNTGELFF
TGTGCCAGCAGCTTGGTCACTTTTAACACCGGGGAGCTGTTTTTT
>TRBJ2-2|15|TRBV7-6|.|.
CASSPRTVNTGELFF
TGTGCCAGCAGCCCACGTACAGTTAACACCGGGGAGCTGTTTTTT
>TRBJ2-7|14|TRBV27|.|.
CASSTRQGGYEQYF
TGTGCCAGCAGTACCCGTCAAGGGGGCTACGAGCAGTACTTC
>TRBJ2-7|13|TRBV25-1|.|.
CASSVAGAYEQYF
TGTGCCAGCAGTGTTGCAGGGGCTTACGAGCAGTACTTC
>TRBJ1-4|12|TRBV7-9|.|.
CASSLELGKLFF
TGTGCCAGCAGCTTAGAGCTCGGAAAACTGTTTTTT
>TRBJ1-1|15|TRBV19|.|TRBD1
CASSIPEGQGDVAFF
TGTGCCAGTAGTATCCCCGAAGGGCAGGGGGATGTCGCTTTCTTT
>TRBJ1-1|13|TRBV19|once|.
CASSIQGKVEAFF
TGTGCCAGTAGTATTCAGGGGAAGGTGGAAGCTTTCTTT
>TRBJ2-3|12|TRBV2|.|TRBD2
CASTRLADTQYF
TGTGCCAGCACTCGACTAGCTGATACGCAGTATTTT
>TRBJ1-5|15|TRBV15|.|.
CATRLRGLGSQPQHF
TGTGCCACCAGGCTCAGGGGATTAGGAAGTCAGCCCCAGCATTTT
>TRBJ2-7|16|TRBV19|once|TRBD2
CASSSRGTRTSYEQYF
TGTGCCAGTAGTTCGAGAGGGACTAGGACCTCCTACGAGCAGTACTTC